This is a list of T cell receptor beta chains from one sample in a study of blood T cell repertoires in COVID-19. TCRdb's copy holds only in-frame clones and misses some; the assay was immunoSEQ multiplex PCR. The sample has about 300,000 clones; around 90% are singletons. The specimen sequenced was peripheral blood. The receptors were gathered from a man between 65 and 79 years old with acute or convalescent COVID-19. CDR3s include the opening cysteine and the closing phenylalanine or tryptophan. A D gene is named only where the DNA matches it firmly. Only part of the rows carry a size: once, few, many, or a class if the clone is expanded.

v_call	j_call	clone_size	d_call	cdr3_aa	cdr3_nt
TRBV18	TRBJ1-3	-	-	CASSLATGFSGNTIYF	TGTGCCAGCTCACTGGCCACAGGATTCTCTGGAAACACCATATATTTT
TRBV9	TRBJ1-3	-	-	CASSIQSSGNTIYF	TGTGCCAGCAGCATACAGAGCTCCGGAAACACCATATATTTT
TRBV19	TRBJ2-5	-	-	CASSQSYVAETQYF	TGTGCCAGTAGCCAAAGCTACGTAGCGGAGACCCAGTACTTC
TRBV30	TRBJ2-1	-	TRBD2	CAWGLAVDEQFF	TGTGCCTGGGGACTAGCGGTCGATGAGCAGTTCTTC
TRBV5-1	TRBJ1-3	-	-	CASSLVGSNSGNTIYF	TGCGCCAGCAGCTTGGTGGGCAGTAACTCTGGAAACACCATATATTTT
TRBV29-1	TRBJ2-5	few	-	CSVEAGFETQYF	TGCAGCGTTGAAGCAGGGTTTGAGACCCAGTACTTC
TRBV7-2	TRBJ2-7	-	-	CASSFWAPPHEQYF	TGTGCCAGCAGCTTCTGGGCTCCGCCCCACGAGCAGTACTTC
TRBV3-1/TRBV3-2	TRBJ2-2	few	TRBD2	CASSQAVAGEVGELFF	TGTGCCAGCAGCCAAGCGGTAGCGGGGGAGGTCGGGGAGCTGTTTTTT
TRBV7-8	TRBJ1-4	-	-	CASSQGQGNIRNEKLFF	TGTGCCAGCAGTCAAGGCCAGGGGAACATAAGGAATGAAAAACTGTTTTTT
TRBV5-1	TRBJ2-7	-	-	CASSLALGSGYEQYF	TGCGCCAGCAGCTTGGCACTGGGGAGTGGTTACGAGCAGTACTTC
TRBV5-4	TRBJ2-7	-	TRBD1	CASKFKPGQGGHEQYF	TGTGCCAGCAAGTTCAAACCGGGACAGGGTGGCCACGAGCAGTACTTC
TRBV14	TRBJ2-1	-	TRBD2	CASSHGTSGFSYNEQFF	TGTGCCAGCAGCCATGGGACTAGCGGATTCTCCTACAATGAGCAGTTCTTC
TRBV18	TRBJ1-1	-	-	CASSPLTVNTEAFF	TGTGCCAGCTCACCGTTAACTGTCAACACTGAAGCTTTCTTT
TRBV7-9	TRBJ2-1	-	-	CAPAPLTSNRDEQFF	TGTGCCCCCGCCCCTTTGACTAGTAATCGCGATGAGCAGTTCTTC
TRBV4-3	TRBJ2-7	-	-	CASSQDWSRPARIYEQYF	TGCGCCAGCAGCCAAGATTGGAGTCGGCCGGCAAGGATCTACGAGCAGTACTTC
TRBV18	TRBJ2-1	-	TRBD2	CASSHRLAMSNEQFF	TGTGCCAGCTCACACCGACTAGCCATGTCCAATGAGCAGTTCTTC
TRBV7-6	TRBJ2-3	-	TRBD2	CASSLVRTSGRDTQYF	TGTGCCAGCAGCTTAGTGAGGACTAGCGGGAGAGATACGCAGTATTTT
TRBV3-1/TRBV3-2	TRBJ2-5	-	-	CASSQEHIAKETQYF	TGTGCCAGCAGCCAAGAACATATAGCTAAAGAGACCCAGTACTTC
TRBV14	TRBJ2-1	-	TRBD2	CASSPTSGYNEQFF	TGTGCCAGCAGCCCGACTAGCGGGTACAATGAGCAGTTCTTC
TRBV28	TRBJ1-5	-	-	CASSLWAGTKGQPQHF	TGTGCCAGCAGTTTATGGGCAGGGACAAAGGGACAGCCCCAGCATTTT
TRBV4-1	TRBJ2-1	-	-	CASSLFEGDEQFF	TGCGCCAGCAGCTTATTTGAGGGCGATGAGCAGTTCTTC
TRBV6-2/TRBV6-3	TRBJ2-1	few	-	CASSAQEISYNEQFF	TGTGCCAGCAGCGCACAGGAAATCTCATACAATGAGCAGTTCTTC
TRBV6-6	TRBJ1-5	-	-	CASSNRDLYQPQHF	TGTGCCAGCAGTAACCGGGACTTATATCAGCCCCAGCATTTT
TRBV4-3	TRBJ1-2	-	-	CASSQDSKGGYGYTF	TGCGCCAGCAGCCAAGATAGCAAGGGGGGGTATGGCTACACCTTC
TRBV28	TRBJ2-2	once	TRBD2	CASRPSGGAVTGELFF	TGTGCCAGCAGGCCTAGCGGGGGGGCAGTCACCGGGGAGCTGTTTTTT
TRBV7-9	TRBJ2-1	once	TRBD2	CASSFGAGGINEQFF	TGTGCCAGCAGCTTCGGAGCGGGAGGTATCAATGAGCAGTTCTTC
TRBV3-1/TRBV3-2	TRBJ1-4	-	-	CASSWGPGQGFFQF	TGTGCCAGCAGCTGGGGCCCGGGTCAGGGGTTTTTCCAATTT
TRBV30	TRBJ1-3	-	-	CASLGALWGNTIYF	TGTGCCTCACTCGGTGCCCTTTGGGGAAACACCATATATTTT
TRBV6-4	TRBJ1-6	-	-	CASSDGDHSPLHF	TGTGCCAGCAGTGACGGAGATCATTCACCCCTCCACTTT
TRBV6-5	TRBJ1-1	-	-	CASSRGHRNTEAFF	TGTGCCAGCAGTAGGGGACACCGGAACACTGAAGCTTTCTTT
TRBV6-2/TRBV6-3	TRBJ1-6	-	-	CASSSGGSGNSPLHF	TGTGCCAGCAGTTCAGGAGGGTCGGGGAATTCACCCCTCCACTTT
TRBV12-3/TRBV12-4	TRBJ2-3	-	TRBD2	CASTLGGGNWDF	TGTGCCAGCACTCTGGGGGGGGGAAACTGGGATTTT
TRBV7-2	TRBJ2-3	-	TRBD1	CASSLGQGAHTQYF	TGTGCCAGCAGCCTCGGACAGGGGGCGCATACGCAGTATTTT
TRBV11-2	TRBJ2-1	few	TRBD2	CASSSRGGPYNEQFF	TGTGCCAGCAGCTCTCGGGGGGGCCCCTACAATGAGCAGTTCTTC
TRBV6-5	TRBJ2-1	-	-	CASRLDSYNEQFF	TGTGCCAGCAGGCTAGACTCTTACAATGAGCAGTTCTTC
TRBV7-2	TRBJ2-5	-	TRBD2	CASSLGRTSGGARETQYF	TGTGCCAGCAGCTTAGGAAGGACTAGCGGGGGGGCGAGGGAGACCCAGTACTTC
TRBV5-4	TRBJ2-5	-	TRBD1	CASSPGTGGQETQYF	TGTGCCAGCAGCCCCGGGACAGGGGGGCAAGAGACCCAGTACTTC
TRBV28	TRBJ2-1	-	-	CASEDYNEQFF	TGTGCCAGCGAGGATTACAATGAGCAGTTCTTC
TRBV12-3/TRBV12-4	TRBJ2-4	once	TRBD1	CASSLVQGNIQYF	TGTGCCAGCAGTTTAGTACAGGGGAACATTCAGTACTTC
TRBV2	TRBJ1-5	few	-	CASSAVGGNQPQHF	TGTGCCAGCAGCGCGGTGGGAGGCAATCAGCCCCAGCATTTT
TRBV6-6	TRBJ2-2	-	TRBD2	CASSATSGNTGELFF	TGTGCCAGCAGCGCGACTAGCGGGAACACCGGGGAGCTGTTTTTT
TRBV7-9	TRBJ1-4	-	-	CASSPGATNEKLFF	TGTGCCAGCAGCCCGGGAGCGACTAATGAAAAACTGTTTTTT
TRBV19	TRBJ2-1	-	-	CASSINFYNEQFF	TGTGCCAGTAGTATAAACTTCTACAATGAGCAGTTCTTC
TRBV7-2	TRBJ1-2	-	-	CASSLQSGSGRGYTF	TGTGCCAGCAGCTTACAGTCGGGCAGCGGTCGTGGCTACACCTTC
TRBV5-1	TRBJ2-3	-	TRBD1	CASRPTGTDTQYF	TGCGCCAGCAGACCGACAGGGACGGATACGCAGTATTTT
TRBV9	TRBJ2-1	-	-	CASSVIGGSNEQFF	TGTGCCAGCAGCGTCATTGGAGGGAGCAATGAGCAGTTCTTC